The 22 T cell receptor beta chains listed next were all sequenced from one sample in a study of cytomegalovirus exposure and HLA in healthy donors. Primers: 60 Vbeta forward and 13 Jbeta reverse. This table comes from immunoSEQ multiplex PCR, and its TCRdb copy is limited to in-frame clones, with some not included. In the table there are some 270,000 clones, about 80% of which are singletons. The sample taken for sequencing was PBMCs. The receptors derive from a girl under 10 years old in good health and CMV-seronegative.

The rearrangement links TRBV5-1 to TRBJ1-5; 7 bases line up with TRBD1. CDR3 length: 15 amino acids. Germline V gene lookup returns CDR1 SGHRS and CDR2 YFSETQ. Germline trimming cut 0 bases from V and 2 bases from J; bases unmatched to any gene: 2. CDR3 nucleotides: TGCGCCAGCAGCTTGGGACAGGGTGGCAATCAGCCCCAGCATTTT. Its translation is CASSLGQGGNQPQHF. The whole variable domain, remainder taken from reference TRBV5-1 and TRBJ1-5, is KAGVTQTPRYLIKTRGQQVTLSCSPISGHRSVSWYQQTPGQGLQFLFEYFSETQRNKGNFPGRFSGRQFSNSRSEMNVSTLELGDSALYLCASSLGQGGNQPQHFGDGTRLSIL.

V gene TRBV5-6 combines with J gene TRBJ2-3; 10 bases match TRBD1. Losses at the gene ends were 4 bases for V and 3 bases for J; bases not matched to a gene: 14. This CDR3 is built from 18 residues. Germline assignment: CDR1 SGHDT and CDR2 YYEEEE. Here the CDR3 reads CASSPTYRDRGGTDTQYF. As DNA, the CDR3 is TGTGCCAGCAGCCCGACGTACCGGGACAGGGGAGGGACAGATACGCAGTATTTT.

The chain employs TRBV10-1 and TRBJ2-1; 9 bases map to TRBD2. CDR1 and CDR2 from the germline V gene are WNHNN and SYGVQD (reference sequence). V gave up 2 bases and J gave up 3 bases; unmatched junction bases: 14. The CDR3 has 19 amino acids. CDR3 nucleotide sequence: TGCGCCAGCAGTGAGCCGATCTACTCAATTAGCGGGGGCTACAATGAGCAGTTCTTC. This gives the protein CASSEPIYSISGGYNEQFF.

This chain joins TRBV14 and TRBJ1-3, with 7 bases that match TRBD1. The CDR3 sequence is 16 residues long. Germline V gene data show CDR1 as SGHDN and CDR2 as FVKESK. The trim removed 3 bases at V and 3 bases at J, leaving 8 bases unmatched. Written as DNA, the CDR3 is TGTGCCAGCAGCCATCTCAGGGGGGCGAATGGAAACACCATATATTTT. Amino acid sequence: CASSHLRGANGNTIYF.

The genes are TRBV5-1 and TRBJ2-1; TRBD2 matches 7 bases. The length of the CDR3 is 15 residues. Germline assignment: CDR1 SGHRS and CDR2 YFSETQ. Germline trimming cut 2 bases from V and 3 bases from J; bases unmatched to any gene: 5. The CDR3 DNA follows: TGCGCCAGCAGCTTCGGGGGGTTGGACTACAATGAGCAGTTCTTC. It translates to CASSFGGLDYNEQFF.

In this sample, this clone turned up once. The chain combines TRBV9 with TRBJ1-6; D gene uncertain. The V and J ends lost 7 bases and 9 bases respectively, with 8 bases between them. CDR1 SGDLS and CDR2 YYNGEE come from the germline V gene. This CDR3 comprises 11 residues. In nucleotides, the CDR3 is TGTGCCAGCGGGCAGATTTCACCCCTCCACTTT. Amino acids: CASGQISPLHF.

The sample holds one count of this clone. J is TRBJ2-5 and V is TRBV7-2; possibly TRBD1 for D (5 bases). The germline gives CDR1 SGHTA, CDR2 FQGNSA. The CDR3 has 15 amino acids. V was pared by 4 bases and J by 2 bases, with 14 bases between. The CDR3 is CASSSYGHLQETQYF. For the CDR3, the DNA is TGTGCCAGCAGCTCCTACGGACACCTACAAGAGACCCAGTACTTC.

The sample holds a few counts of this clone. This chain links TRBV20-1 with TRBJ2-5, with D hard to call. The germline CDR1 and CDR2 sequences are DFQATT and SNEGSKA (reference sequence). This CDR3 spans 11 amino acids. Trimming cost V 7 bases and J 0 bases, with 6 bases left between them. Written as DNA, the CDR3 is TGCAGTGTTAAATACCAAGAGACCCAGTACTTC. Translated, it gives CSVKYQETQYF.

J is TRBJ2-3 and V is TRBV30; a possible D gene is TRBD1 (5 bases). Between the trimmed V and J ends, which lost 5 bases and 7 bases, there was a span of 10 bases. The CDR3 has 11 amino acids. Germline values: CDR1 GTSNPN, CDR2 SVGIG (reference sequence). CDR3 in DNA: TGTGCCTGGGGGGCCGCCAATACGCAGTATTTT. Protein: CAWGAANTQYF.

The V and J genes are TRBV5-1 and TRBJ1-3; no clear D gene. V lost 4 bases to trimming and J lost 0 bases, with 14 bases between them. The germline CDR1 and CDR2 sequences are SGHRS and YFSETQ. CDR3 size: 16 residues. For the CDR3, the DNA is TGCGCCAGCAGCACCTCACCAATACTCTCTGGAAACACCATATATTTT. Translation gives CASSTSPILSGNTIYF. Full variable domain (missing parts from reference TRBV5-1 and TRBJ1-3): KAGVTQTPRYLIKTRGQQVTLSCSPISGHRSVSWYQQTPGQGLQFLFEYFSETQRNKGNFPGRFSGRQFSNSRSEMNVSTLELGDSALYLCASSTSPILSGNTIYFGEGSWLTVV.

The rearrangement joins TRBV28 to TRBJ2-5; D gene uncertain. The CDR3 is 13 residues long. CDR1 MDHEN and CDR2 SYDVKM come from the germline V gene. The V and J ends lost 2 bases and 5 bases respectively, with 9 bases between them. CDR3 sequence: CASSLPRMETQYF. The CDR3 DNA reads as TGTGCCAGCAGTTTACCGAGGATGGAGACCCAGTACTTC.

The CDR3 region is CASSLFNRQTGELFF. The CDR3, as DNA: TGTGCCAGCAGCTTATTTAACAGGCAGACCGGGGAGCTGTTTTTT. This chain joins TRBV7-6 and TRBJ2-2; TRBD1 is a possible D gene (5 bases). The CDR3 totals 15 residues. Trimming removed 2 bases at V and 5 bases at J, with 12 bases between. Germline CDR1 and CDR2: SGHVS and FNYEAQ.

J is TRBJ2-7 and V is TRBV6-5; tentatively, D is TRBD2 (6 bases). V was shortened by 0 bases and J by 0 bases, with 9 bases between the two germline ends. CDR1 is MNHEY, CDR2 SVGAGI, per germline. This CDR3 contains 15 residues. The CDR3: CASSYSGTGSYEQYF. The CDR3 DNA reads as TGTGCCAGCAGTTACTCCGGGACTGGCTCCTACGAGCAGTACTTC.

This chain connects TRBV30 to TRBJ2-4; D perhaps matches TRBD2 (6 bases). Between the trimmed V and J ends, which lost 1 base and 7 bases, there was a span of 8 bases. This CDR3 has 12 amino acids. Germline lookup yields CDR1 GTSNPN and CDR2 SVGIG (reference sequence). CDR3 in amino acids: CAWSERGNIQYF. In nucleotides, the CDR3 is TGTGCCTGGAGTGAACGGGGGAACATTCAGTACTTC.

The chain carries TRBV6-4 and TRBJ2-2; maybe TRBD2 (6 bases). The germline gives CDR1 MRHNA, CDR2 SNTAGT. CDR3 length: 15 residues. Trimming shortened V by 2 bases and J by 5 bases, and 12 bases separated the two germline ends. CDR3 in amino acids: CASSDKQEGTGELFF. The CDR3 bases are TGTGCCAGCAGTGACAAACAGGAGGGAACCGGGGAGCTGTTTTTT.

A few counts support this clone. This chain connects TRBV21-1 to TRBJ2-7; TRBD2 is the table's D call and was not checked against the DNA. TRBV21-1 is marked as a pseudogene. The CDR3 spans 12 residues. For the CDR3, the DNA is TGTGCCAGCAGCAAAAAAAGGGAGGATAGGGACTTC. Protein product: CASSKKREDRDF.

This chain joins TRBV28 and TRBJ2-1, with 10 bases identical to TRBD2. Losses at the gene ends were 8 bases for V and 10 bases for J; bases not matched to a gene: 14. This CDR3 has 15 residues. Germline assignment: CDR1 MDHEN and CDR2 SYDVKM. The chain's CDR3 is CASGILAGGSREQFF. The CDR3 DNA reads TGTGCCAGCGGGATATTAGCGGGGGGCTCCAGGGAGCAGTTCTTC.

This clone is a singleton in its sample. V usage is TRBV4-1 and J usage is TRBJ2-1; D might be TRBD2 (6 bases). Trimming removed 2 bases at V and 10 bases at J, with 24 bases between. From germline, CDR1 is MGHRA and CDR2 YSYEKL. The CDR3 covers 17 residues. CDR3 protein: CASSQYIRDSGVLEQFF. The CDR3 nucleotides read TGCGCCAGCAGCCAATATATCCGGGATTCGGGGGTTCTGGAGCAGTTCTTC.

The chain couples TRBV29-1 to TRBJ2-7; maybe TRBD2 (6 bases). V gave up 0 bases and J gave up 0 bases, with 12 bases separating them. This CDR3 is built from 15 residues. CDR1 and CDR2 (germline): SQVTM, ANQGSEA. CDR3 sequence reads: CSVEEVRRDSYEQYF. The CDR3 DNA sequence: TGCAGCGTTGAAGAGGTGAGGCGGGACTCCTACGAGCAGTACTTC.

The chain carries TRBV29-1 and TRBJ2-1; 8 nucleotides align to TRBD1. Looked up from germline, CDR1 is SQVTM and CDR2 is ANQGSEA. Trimming removed 2 bases from V and 2 bases from J; junction bases left unmatched: 5. There are 15 residues in the CDR3. The CDR3: CSVEKVDRAYNEQFF. CDR3 DNA sequence: TGCAGCGTTGAAAAAGTGGACAGGGCCTACAATGAGCAGTTCTTC.

The chain joins TRBV9 to TRBJ2-3; 8 nucleotides match TRBD2. The CDR3 is 15 amino acids. Germline assignment: CDR1 SGDLS and CDR2 YYNGEE. The ends lost 0 bases at V and 6 bases at J; junction bases unmatched: 6. The CDR3 DNA sequence: TGTGCCAGCAGCGTAGACGGGAGGGAATATGATACGCAGTATTTT. Protein sequence: CASSVDGREYDTQYF.

The chain links TRBV7-3 to TRBJ2-6; no clear D. With 5 bases removed from V and 3 bases from J, the gap between germline ends came to 11 bases. This CDR3 spans 15 amino acids. The germline V gene has CDR1 SGHTA and CDR2 FQGTGA. CDR3 region: CASSPRLYGANVLTF. CDR3 bases: TGTGCCAGCAGCCCCCGTTTATATGGGGCCAACGTCCTGACTTTC.